This T cell receptor (beta chain) was captured by sequencing in a study of T cell repertoires in cytomegalovirus infection. Study observations and caveats: In two of eight donors, the top clonotype was HLA-C-restricted CMV-specific.

Many counts were recorded for this clonotype. Its antigen is currently unknown. Germline V lookup: CDR1 SGHVS, CDR2 FQNEAQ. Trimming at V came to 3 bases and at J to 2 bases, leaving 5 bases not matched to a gene. The CDR3 loop spans 15 amino acids. Each CDR3 protein is one row after TCRdb ran MiXCR on the reads. The profile covers around 210,000 distinct CDR3 sequences, with about 5.9% appearing a single time and under 7% taken by the ten largest. The gene calls are TRBV7-8 and TRBJ1-2, with 8 bases aligning to TRBD1. The source material was PBMCs. The origin of this receptor is a human donor in good health (CMV status not recorded). Some clones in this sample may be carry-over from other donors' samples. This chain's CDR3 is CASSFRTGSNYGYTF. CDR3 DNA sequence: TGTGCCAGCAGCTTCCGGACAGGGTCGAACTATGGCTACACCTTC.